One sample yielded the 9 T cell receptor beta chains listed below, sequenced in a study of blood T cells in healthy people across ages. A second about 7 to 12 cycle PCR used barcoded and J-beta primers. TCRdb itself ran the 5' RACE reads through MiXCR, one entry per CDR3 protein. The repertoire holds some 1.7 million distinct CDR3 sequences, with about 30% as singletons. The source material was blood. The receptors here all came from a woman aged 25 to 39 in good health.

The CDR3 DNA follows: TGTGCCAGCAGCCCGAGGGGACAGACCTCTGGAAACACCATATATTTT. It encodes CASSPRGQTSGNTIYF. V and J are TRBV7-9 and TRBJ1-3; TRBD1 agrees at 7 bases. CDR1 is SEHNR and CDR2 is FQNEAQ in the germline V gene (reference sequence). Trimming removed 5 bases from V and 0 bases from J; junction bases left unmatched: 7. This CDR3 is built from 16 residues. The whole variable domain, remainder taken from reference TRBV7-9 and TRBJ1-3, is DTGVSQNPRHKITKRGQNVTFRCDPISEHNRLYWYRQTLGQGPEFLTYFQNEAQLEKSRLLSDRFSAERPKGSFSTLEIQRTEQGDSAMYLCASSPRGQTSGNTIYFGEGSWLTVV.

This clonotype has at least ten counts. V gene TRBV29-1 combines with J gene TRBJ2-7; tentatively, D is TRBD1 (7 bases). Trimming left V 7 bases short and J 3 bases short, with 22 bases between. Germline lookup yields CDR1 SQVTM and CDR2 ANQGSEA. The CDR3 loop spans 15 amino acids. The CDR3: CSALKGGTAGYEQYF. The CDR3 DNA is TGCAGCGCCTTAAAAGGCGGGACAGCGGGCTACGAGCAGTACTTC.

This clonotype was seen only a few times. V and J are TRBV5-1 and TRBJ1-1; D gene ambiguous. This CDR3 is built from 12 residues. V was cut by 1 base and J by 7 bases, with 8 bases left in between. CDR1 is SGHRS, CDR2 YFSETQ, per germline. The CDR3 DNA is TGCGCCAGCAGCTTGTACGGAAATGAAGCTTTCTTT. Amino acid sequence: CASSLYGNEAFF.

Note on this clonotype: At one of its ends the junction is not consistent with the germline gene, which may arise from a read error. The V gene is TRBV5-1, the J gene TRBJ2-1; D might be TRBD1 or TRBD2, each matching 7 bases. The V gene's germline CDR1 is SGHRS and CDR2 YFSETQ. CDR3 length: 16 residues. DNA of the CDR3: TGCACCAGCAGCACCCGACAGGGAGGGGGATACAATGAGCAGTTCTTC. This codes for CTSSTRQGGGYNEQFF.

At least ten counts were recorded for this clonotype. The J gene is TRBJ2-7, the V gene TRBV4-3; the D is unclear. The CDR3 length is 15 residues. V lost 1 base and J lost 1, with 11 bases in between. CDR1 is LGHNA, CDR2 YSLEER, per germline. The DNA of the CDR3 is TGCGCCAGCAGCCAAGCGTATAGCTTTTCCTACGAGCAGTACTTC. Residues: CASSQAYSFSYEQYF.

This clonotype occurred many times. Here the CDR3 reads CASSMSLNEKLFF. The DNA of the CDR3 is TGTGCCAGCAGCATGAGCTTAAATGAAAAACTGTTTTTT. The rearrangement uses TRBV6-5 and TRBJ1-4, with D unclear. CDR3 length: 13 residues. V lost 6 bases and J lost 5, with 10 bases in between. Germline-derived CDR1 and CDR2 are MNHEY and SVGAGI.

The J gene is TRBJ1-1, the V gene TRBV14; TRBD1 might be the D (5 bases). The V gene lost 0 bases and the J gene lost 4 bases, with 12 bases spanning the gap. CDR3 size: 15 residues. Germline V gives CDR1 SGHDN, CDR2 FVKESK. The CDR3 nucleotides are TGTGCCAGCAGCCAAGAAACGTCGGGGGGCACTGAAGCTTTCTTT. Translated, it gives CASSQETSGGTEAFF.

In this sample, this clonotype turned up a few times. The chain links TRBV5-1 to TRBJ1-4; perhaps TRBD1 as D (6 bases). V lost 4 bases to trimming and J lost 4 bases, with 17 bases between them. Per the germline V gene, CDR1 is SGHRS and CDR2 is YFSETQ. The CDR3 consists of 16 residues. CDR3 coding DNA: TGCGCCAGCAGCATCGGGACAACGGCTAGTAATGAAAAACTGTTTTTT. It translates to CASSIGTTASNEKLFF. Full variable domain (rest looked up from reference TRBV5-1 and TRBJ1-4): KAGVTQTPRYLIKTRGQQVTLSCSPISGHRSVSWYQQTPGQGLQFLFEYFSETQRNKGNFPGRFSGRQFSNSRSEMNVSTLELGDSALYLCASSIGTTASNEKLFFGSGTQLSVL.

This clonotype occurred a few times. This rearrangement joins TRBV28 to TRBJ1-5; 8 bases align to TRBD1. J gave up 3 bases and V 6 bases, and 10 bases lay outside the gene matches. Germline CDR1 MDHEN, CDR2 SYDVKM. The CDR3 spans 16 residues. This chain's CDR3 is CASSSPGTGLNQPQHF. The DNA of the CDR3 is TGTGCCAGCAGCTCTCCCGGGACAGGTCTCAATCAGCCCCAGCATTTT.